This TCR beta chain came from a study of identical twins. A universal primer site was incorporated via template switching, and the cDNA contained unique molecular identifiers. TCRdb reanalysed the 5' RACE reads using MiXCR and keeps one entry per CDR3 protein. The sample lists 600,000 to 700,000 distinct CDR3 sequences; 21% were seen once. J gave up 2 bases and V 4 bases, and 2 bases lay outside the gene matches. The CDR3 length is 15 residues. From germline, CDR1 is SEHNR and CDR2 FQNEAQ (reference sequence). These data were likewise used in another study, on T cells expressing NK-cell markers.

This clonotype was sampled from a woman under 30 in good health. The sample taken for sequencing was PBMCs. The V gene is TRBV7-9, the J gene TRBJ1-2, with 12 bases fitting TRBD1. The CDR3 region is CASSWGTGGNYGYTF. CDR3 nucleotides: TGTGCCAGCAGCTGGGGGACAGGGGGCAACTATGGCTACACCTTC.